This T cell receptor beta chain was identified in a study of T-cell reconstitution after alpha-beta-depleted transplantation in children (dated by TCRdb to the mid-2010s). Describing the broader study: The study quantitatively tracked T-cell immune reconstitution after TCRalphabeta/CD19-depleted allogeneic hematopoietic cell transplantation in children using TCR repertoire profiling.

There are 16 amino acids in the CDR3, from cysteine to phenylalanine inclusive. Here the CDR3 DNA is all that survives: 48 bases in frame from base 1. Looking up the germline V gene yields CDR1 SGHDT and CDR2 YYEEEE. Trimming at the junction amounts to 2 bases on V and 4 bases on J, and the germline ends lie 18 bases apart. Library preparation used PCR. Sequencer: Illumina HiSeq 2500. To normalize quantification of the TCRbeta repertoire, the TCR libraries were built with molecular barcoding that relied on unique molecular identifiers. TCRdb trimmed public reads at Q25 via fastp, called clones via MiXCR and kept in-frame beta chains. Merged by CDR3 protein, the rows form single entries marked with the most common genes and DNA. For this sample there are hundreds of thousands of distinct CDR3 sequences; around 17% appear just once. The ten largest clonotypes hold 1.1% of the sample. There are a few counts of this clonotype. No antigen is known for it. Base qualities are missing; no much larger clone stands one base away.

In this chain, TRBV5-6 is recombined with TRBJ1-2; the D gene cannot be named for sure. This clonotype was obtained from a human donor who donated a stem cell graft to a child with acute myeloid leukemia. The source material was PBMCs from the stem cell graft donor, sampled from the stem cell graft. CDR3 reads: CASSLGYPDELYGYTF. The sequence in DNA is TGTGCCAGCAGCTTAGGGTATCCGGACGAGCTCTATGGCTACACCTTC.